This TCR beta chain was identified in a study of blood T cell repertoires in COVID-19. Study context: Samples taken during acute and convalescent COVID-19 were collected in the United States, Italy and Spain. Nucleic acid was either cDNA or gDNA, and it came from T cells, B-cell-depleted T cells, or PBMCs.

Germline V lookup: CDR1 LGHDT, CDR2 YNNKEL (reference sequence). The germline V and J ends were trimmed by 2 bases and 2 bases, with 3 bases remaining between them. There are 12 residues in the CDR3. Authors' analysis steps: By means of reference gene primer amplification, nucleated cell counts were estimated. Assay used: immunoSEQ multiplex PCR; TCRdb lists only in-frame clones, some missing. That table is the source of V, J and clone size, and D and trimming were worked out from the DNA. Here the sample spans fewer than 150,000 clones, around 85% being singletons. Sequencing used peripheral blood. This TCR came from a man aged 50-60 years with acute or convalescent COVID-19. V gene TRBV3-1 (or the pseudogene TRBV3-2) combines with J gene TRBJ1-1, with D unclear. The CDR3 sequence: CASSQTNTEAFF. In nucleotides, the CDR3 is TGTGCCAGCAGCCAAACTAACACTGAAGCTTTCTTT.